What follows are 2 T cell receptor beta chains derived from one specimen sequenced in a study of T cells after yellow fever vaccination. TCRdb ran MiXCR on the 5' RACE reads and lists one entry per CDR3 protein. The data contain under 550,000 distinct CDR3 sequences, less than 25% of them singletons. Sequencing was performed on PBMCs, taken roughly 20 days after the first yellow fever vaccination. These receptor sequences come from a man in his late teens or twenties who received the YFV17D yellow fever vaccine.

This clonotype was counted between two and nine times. CDR3 sequence (DNA): TGTGCCAGCAGCTCCGTAGAAACCTACTCTGGAAACACCATATATTTT. This translates into CASSSVETYSGNTIYF. This chain links TRBV28 with TRBJ1-3; D ambiguous. V was cut by 6 bases and J by 0 bases, with 15 bases left in between. The CDR3 length is 16 residues. From germline, CDR1 is MDHEN and CDR2 SYDVKM.

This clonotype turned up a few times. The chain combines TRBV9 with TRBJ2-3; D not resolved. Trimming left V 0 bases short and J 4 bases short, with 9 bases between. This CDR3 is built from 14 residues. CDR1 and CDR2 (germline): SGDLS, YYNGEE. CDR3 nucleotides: TGTGCCAGCAGCGTAGTGTCTGGGGCAGATACGCAGTATTTT. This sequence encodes CASSVVSGADTQYF.